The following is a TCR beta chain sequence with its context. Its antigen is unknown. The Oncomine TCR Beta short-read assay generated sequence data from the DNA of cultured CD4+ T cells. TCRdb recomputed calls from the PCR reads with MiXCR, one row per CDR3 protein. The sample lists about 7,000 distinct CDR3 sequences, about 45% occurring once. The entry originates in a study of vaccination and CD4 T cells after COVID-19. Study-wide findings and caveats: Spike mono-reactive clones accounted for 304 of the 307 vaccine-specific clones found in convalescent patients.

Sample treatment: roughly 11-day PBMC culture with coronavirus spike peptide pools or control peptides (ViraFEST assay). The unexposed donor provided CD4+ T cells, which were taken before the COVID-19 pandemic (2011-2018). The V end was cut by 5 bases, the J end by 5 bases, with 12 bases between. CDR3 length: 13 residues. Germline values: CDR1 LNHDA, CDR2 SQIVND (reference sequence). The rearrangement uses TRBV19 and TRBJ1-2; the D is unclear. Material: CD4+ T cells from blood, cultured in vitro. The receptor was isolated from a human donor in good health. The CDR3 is CASSLWAGYGYTF. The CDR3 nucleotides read TGTGCCAGTAGTCTATGGGCCGGGTATGGCTACACCTTC.